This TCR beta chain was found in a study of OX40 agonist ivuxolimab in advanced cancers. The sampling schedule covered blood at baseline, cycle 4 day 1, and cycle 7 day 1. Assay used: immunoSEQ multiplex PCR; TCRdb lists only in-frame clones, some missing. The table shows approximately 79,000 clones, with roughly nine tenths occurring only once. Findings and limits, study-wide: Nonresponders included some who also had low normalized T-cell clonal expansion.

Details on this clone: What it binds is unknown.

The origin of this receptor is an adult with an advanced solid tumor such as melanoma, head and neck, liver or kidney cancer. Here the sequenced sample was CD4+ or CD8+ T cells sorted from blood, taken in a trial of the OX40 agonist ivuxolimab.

CDR3: CASSPRAGENTEAFF. The DNA of the CDR3 is TGTGCCAGCTCACCAAGGGCAGGGGAGAACACTGAAGCTTTCTTT. The chain carries TRBV18 and TRBJ1-1; D may be TRBD1 (6 bases). Trimming left V 2 bases short and J 1 base short, with 11 bases between. CDR1 and CDR2 from the germline V gene are KGHSH and LQKENI. The CDR3 sequence is 15 residues long. The variable domain in full, with the rest retrieved from reference TRBV18 and TRBJ1-1, is NAGVMQNPRHLVRRRGQEARLRCSPMKGHSHVYWYRQLPEEGLKFMVYLQKENIIDESGMPKERFSAEFPKEGPSILRIQQVVRGDSAAYFCASSPRAGENTEAFFGQGTRLTVV.